The subject of this entry is one T cell receptor beta chain. Its antigen is as yet unknown. This sample is drawn from a study of cytomegalovirus exposure and HLA in healthy donors. Findings and caveats of the study: DRB1 had the most TCR associations and HLA-C the fewest, a later analysis found, with rates varying by HLA locus.

Vbeta (60) and Jbeta (13) primers were used in the PCR. Repertoires were generated with immunoSEQ multiplex PCR, while TCRdb's copy carries only in-frame clones and drops some. Counted here are roughly 90,000 clones, 80% to 90% occurring once; the ten biggest clones make up 3% to 4%. Germline-derived CDR1 and CDR2 are SNHLY and FYNNEI. The CDR3 spans 10 residues. The TCR originated in a man between 25 and 39 years old in good health and CMV-seropositive. The specimen was PBMCs. V is TRBV2 and J is TRBJ2-5, with D hard to call. The end of the DNA aligns better with TRBJ2-7, so the J call may be wrong. The CDR3 loop is CASSNYEQYF. The CDR3 nucleotides are TGTGCCAGCAGTAACTACGAGCAGTACTTC.